A selection of T cell receptor beta chains follows, all from one sample in a study of OX40 agonist ivuxolimab in advanced cancers. Libraries were prepared by immunoSEQ multiplex PCR; TCRdb keeps only in-frame clonotypes and omits some of them. The table records approximately 89,000 clones, around nine tenths of them present only once. Specimen: CD4+ or CD8+ T cells sorted from blood, collected in a trial of the OX40 agonist ivuxolimab. Receptors originate from an adult with an advanced solid tumor such as melanoma, head and neck, liver or kidney cancer. Both conserved end residues are part of each CDR3.

v_gene: TRBV2; j_gene: TRBJ1-4; CDR3aa: CASTPEGGSGEKLFF
v_gene: TRBV30; j_gene: TRBJ1-3; CDR3aa: CAWSTDRLASGNTIYF
v_gene: TRBV18; j_gene: TRBJ2-4; CDR3aa: CASSPPSGTTKNIQYF
v_gene: TRBV10-2; j_gene: TRBJ2-3; CDR3aa: CASSESGRTDTQYF
v_gene: TRBV7-3; j_gene: TRBJ1-5; CDR3aa: CASSADRDQPQHF
v_gene: TRBV7-2; j_gene: TRBJ2-1; CDR3aa: CASSFPPPRATLGQFF
v_gene: TRBV19; j_gene: TRBJ2-7; CDR3aa: CASSRGTGGPLYEQYF
v_gene: TRBV29-1; j_gene: TRBJ1-1; CDR3aa: CSVVRRSWNTEAFF
v_gene: TRBV14; j_gene: TRBJ2-7; CDR3aa: CASSPRDPGEQYF
v_gene: TRBV5-1; j_gene: TRBJ2-5; CDR3aa: CASARTIGGETQYF
v_gene: TRBV6-5; j_gene: TRBJ1-5; CDR3aa: CASSTRTGTQPQHF
v_gene: TRBV5-1; j_gene: TRBJ1-6; CDR3aa: CASSLVGAYNSPLHF
v_gene: TRBV19; j_gene: TRBJ2-7; CDR3aa: CASMPTPGTANSSYEQYF
v_gene: TRBV5-8; j_gene: TRBJ1-1; CDR3aa: CASSLGRNEAFF
v_gene: TRBV14; j_gene: TRBJ2-5; CDR3aa: CASSQDHGSQETQYF
v_gene: TRBV29-1; j_gene: TRBJ1-1; CDR3aa: CSVRDRAGTEAFF
v_gene: TRBV4-1; j_gene: TRBJ1-1; CDR3aa: CASSQDFSAGRVGTAEAFF
v_gene: TRBV6-5; j_gene: TRBJ2-2; CDR3aa: CASSYASGGRTGELFF
v_gene: TRBV19; j_gene: TRBJ2-1; CDR3aa: CASSTQRGGSYNEQFF